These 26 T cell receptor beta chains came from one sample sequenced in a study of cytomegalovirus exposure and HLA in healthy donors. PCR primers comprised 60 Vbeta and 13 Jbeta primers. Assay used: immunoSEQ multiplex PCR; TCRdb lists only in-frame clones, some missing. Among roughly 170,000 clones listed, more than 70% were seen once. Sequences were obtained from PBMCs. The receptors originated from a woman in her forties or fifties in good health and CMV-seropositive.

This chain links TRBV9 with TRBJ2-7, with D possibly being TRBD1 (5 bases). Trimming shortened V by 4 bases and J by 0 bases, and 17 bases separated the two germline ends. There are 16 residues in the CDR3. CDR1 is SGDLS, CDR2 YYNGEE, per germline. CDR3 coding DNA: TGTGCCAGCAGCCCCCGTCCAGGGATTGGCTCCTACGAGCAGTACTTC. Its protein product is CASSPRPGIGSYEQYF.

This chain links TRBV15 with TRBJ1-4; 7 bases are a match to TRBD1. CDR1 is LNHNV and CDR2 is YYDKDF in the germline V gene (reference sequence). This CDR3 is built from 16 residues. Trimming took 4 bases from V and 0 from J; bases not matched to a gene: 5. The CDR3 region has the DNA TGTGCCACCAGCATACCAACAGGGGCAACTAATGAAAAACTGTTTTTT. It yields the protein CATSIPTGATNEKLFF.

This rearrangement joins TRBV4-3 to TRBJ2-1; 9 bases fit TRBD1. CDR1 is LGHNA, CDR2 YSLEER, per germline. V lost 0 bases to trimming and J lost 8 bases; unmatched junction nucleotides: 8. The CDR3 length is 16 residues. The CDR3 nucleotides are TGCGCCAGCAGCCAAGATTTCAGGACAGGGGCGTATGAGCAGTTCTTC. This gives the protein CASSQDFRTGAYEQFF.

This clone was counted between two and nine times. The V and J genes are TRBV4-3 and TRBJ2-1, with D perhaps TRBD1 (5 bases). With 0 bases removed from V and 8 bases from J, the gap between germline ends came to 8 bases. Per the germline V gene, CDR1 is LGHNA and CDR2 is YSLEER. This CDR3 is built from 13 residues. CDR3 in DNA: TGCGCCAGCAGCCAAGATAAAGGGGATGAGCAGTTCTTC. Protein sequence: CASSQDKGDEQFF.

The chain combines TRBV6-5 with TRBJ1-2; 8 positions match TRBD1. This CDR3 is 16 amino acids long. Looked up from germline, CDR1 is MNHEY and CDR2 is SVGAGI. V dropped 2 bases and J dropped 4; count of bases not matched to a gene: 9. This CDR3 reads CASSYKAGGGIYGYTF. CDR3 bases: TGTGCCAGCAGTTACAAGGCAGGGGGCGGTATCTATGGCTACACCTTC.

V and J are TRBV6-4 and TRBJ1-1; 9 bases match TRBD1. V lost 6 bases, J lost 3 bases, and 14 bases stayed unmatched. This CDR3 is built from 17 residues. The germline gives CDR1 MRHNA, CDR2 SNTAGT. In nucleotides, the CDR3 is TGTGCCAGCAGGAATAACCGGGACAGGGAAGAGGACACTGAAGCTTTCTTT. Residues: CASRNNRDREEDTEAFF.

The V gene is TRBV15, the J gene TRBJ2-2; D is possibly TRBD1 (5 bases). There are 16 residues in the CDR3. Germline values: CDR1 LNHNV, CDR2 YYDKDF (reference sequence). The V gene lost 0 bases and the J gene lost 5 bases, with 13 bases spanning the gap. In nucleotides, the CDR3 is TGTGCCACCAGCAGAGATCCCCAGGGTGGAACCGGGGAGCTGTTTTTT. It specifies CATSRDPQGGTGELFF.

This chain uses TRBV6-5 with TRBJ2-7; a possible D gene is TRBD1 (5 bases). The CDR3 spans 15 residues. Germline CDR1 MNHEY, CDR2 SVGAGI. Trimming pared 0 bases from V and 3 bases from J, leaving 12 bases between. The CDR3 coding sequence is TGTGCCAGCAGTTACTCCCCAGGGCTAGGCTACGAGCAGTACTTC. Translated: CASSYSPGLGYEQYF.

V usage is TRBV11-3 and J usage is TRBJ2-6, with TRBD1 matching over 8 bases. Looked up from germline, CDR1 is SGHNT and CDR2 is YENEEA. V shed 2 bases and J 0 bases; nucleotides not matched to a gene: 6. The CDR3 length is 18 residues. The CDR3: CASSLRTGLSSGANVLTF. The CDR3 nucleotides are TGTGCCAGCAGCTTACGGACAGGGCTAAGCTCTGGGGCCAACGTCCTGACTTTC.

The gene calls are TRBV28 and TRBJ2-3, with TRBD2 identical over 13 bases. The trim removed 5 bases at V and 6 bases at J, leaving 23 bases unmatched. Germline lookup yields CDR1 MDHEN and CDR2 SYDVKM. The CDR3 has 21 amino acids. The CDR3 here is CASSLRDSAILAGGPDDTQYF. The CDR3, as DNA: TGTGCCAGCAGTCTCCGGGACAGCGCTATACTAGCGGGAGGGCCGGATGATACGCAGTATTTT.

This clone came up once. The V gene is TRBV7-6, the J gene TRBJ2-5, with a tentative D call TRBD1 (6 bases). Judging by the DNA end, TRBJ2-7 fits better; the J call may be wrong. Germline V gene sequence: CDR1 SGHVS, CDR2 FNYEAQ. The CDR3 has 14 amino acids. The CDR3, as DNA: TGTGCCAGCAGCTTAGACAGGGTGGGCTACGAGCAGTACTTC. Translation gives CASSLDRVGYEQYF.

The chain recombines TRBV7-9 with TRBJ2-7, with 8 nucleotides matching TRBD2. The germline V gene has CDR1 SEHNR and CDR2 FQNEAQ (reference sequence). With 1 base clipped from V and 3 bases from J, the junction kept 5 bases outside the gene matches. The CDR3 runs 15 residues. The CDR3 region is CASSLGSGSVYEQYF. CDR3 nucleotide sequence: TGTGCCAGCAGCTTAGGCAGCGGGAGCGTCTACGAGCAGTACTTC.

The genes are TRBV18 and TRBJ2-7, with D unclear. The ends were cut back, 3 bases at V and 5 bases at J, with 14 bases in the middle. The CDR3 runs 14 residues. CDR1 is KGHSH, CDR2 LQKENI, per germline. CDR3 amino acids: CASSPSARVHEQYF. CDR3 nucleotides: TGTGCCAGCTCACCGAGCGCCCGGGTCCACGAGCAGTACTTC. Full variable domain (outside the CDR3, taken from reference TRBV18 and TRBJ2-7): NAGVMQNPRHLVRRRGQEARLRCSPMKGHSHVYWYRQLPEEGLKFMVYLQKENIIDESGMPKERFSAEFPKEGPSILRIQQVVRGDSAAYFCASSPSARVHEQYFGPGTRLTVT.

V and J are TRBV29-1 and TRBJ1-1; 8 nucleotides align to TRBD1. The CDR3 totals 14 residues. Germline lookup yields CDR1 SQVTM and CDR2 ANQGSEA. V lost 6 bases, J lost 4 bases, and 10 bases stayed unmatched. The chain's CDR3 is CSVVQGERSTEAFF. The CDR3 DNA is TGCAGCGTGGTACAGGGGGAGAGAAGCACTGAAGCTTTCTTT. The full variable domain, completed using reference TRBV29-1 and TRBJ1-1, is SAVISQKPSRDICQRGTSLTIQCQVDSQVTMMFWYRQQPGQSLTLIATANQGSEATYESGFVIDKFPISRPNLTFSTLTVSNMSPEDSSIYLCSVVQGERSTEAFFGQGTRLTVV.

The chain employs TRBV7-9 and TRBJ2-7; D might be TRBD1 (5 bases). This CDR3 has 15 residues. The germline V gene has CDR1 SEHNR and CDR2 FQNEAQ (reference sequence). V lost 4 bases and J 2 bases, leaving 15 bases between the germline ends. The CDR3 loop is CASSSIDSYTYEQYF. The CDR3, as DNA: TGTGCCAGCAGCTCGATCGACAGCTATACCTACGAGCAGTACTTC.

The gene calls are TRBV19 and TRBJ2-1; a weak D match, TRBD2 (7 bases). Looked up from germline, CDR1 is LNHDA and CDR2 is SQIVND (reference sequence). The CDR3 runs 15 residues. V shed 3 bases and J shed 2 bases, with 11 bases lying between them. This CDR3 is CASSMGRGAYNEQFF. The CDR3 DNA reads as TGTGCCAGTAGTATGGGGAGGGGGGCCTACAATGAGCAGTTCTTC.

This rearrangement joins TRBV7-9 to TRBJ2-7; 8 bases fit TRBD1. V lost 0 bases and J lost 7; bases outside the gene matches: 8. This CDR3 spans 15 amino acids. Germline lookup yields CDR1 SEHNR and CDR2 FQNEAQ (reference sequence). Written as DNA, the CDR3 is TGTGCCAGCAGCTTAGCGCAGGGGGCAGCATGGGAGCAGTACTTC. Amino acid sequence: CASSLAQGAAWEQYF.

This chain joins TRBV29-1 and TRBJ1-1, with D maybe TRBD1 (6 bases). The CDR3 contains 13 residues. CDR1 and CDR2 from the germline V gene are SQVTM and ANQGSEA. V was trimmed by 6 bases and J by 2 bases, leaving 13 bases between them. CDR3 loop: CSVYGQSNTEAFF. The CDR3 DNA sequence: TGCAGCGTCTACGGACAGAGCAACACTGAAGCTTTCTTT.

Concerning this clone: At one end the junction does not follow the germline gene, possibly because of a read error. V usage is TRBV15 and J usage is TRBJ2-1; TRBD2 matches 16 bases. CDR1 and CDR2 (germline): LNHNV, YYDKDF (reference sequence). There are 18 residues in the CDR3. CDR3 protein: CVTSRGLAGGPSYNEQFF. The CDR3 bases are TGTGTCACCAGCAGGGGACTAGCGGGGGGGCCTTCGTACAATGAGCAGTTCTTC.

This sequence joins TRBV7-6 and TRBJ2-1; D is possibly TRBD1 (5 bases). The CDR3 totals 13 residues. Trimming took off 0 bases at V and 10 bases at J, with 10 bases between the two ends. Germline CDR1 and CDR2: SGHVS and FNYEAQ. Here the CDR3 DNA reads TGTGCCAGCAGCTTAGCGTGGGCAGGGGAGCAGTTCTTC. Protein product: CASSLAWAGEQFF.

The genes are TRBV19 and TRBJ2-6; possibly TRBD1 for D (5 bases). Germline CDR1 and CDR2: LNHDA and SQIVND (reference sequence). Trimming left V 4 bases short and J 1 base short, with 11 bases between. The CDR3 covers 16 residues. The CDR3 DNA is TGTGCCAGTAGTACGAGACAGCAGTCTGGGGCCAACGTCCTGACTTTC. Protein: CASSTRQQSGANVLTF.

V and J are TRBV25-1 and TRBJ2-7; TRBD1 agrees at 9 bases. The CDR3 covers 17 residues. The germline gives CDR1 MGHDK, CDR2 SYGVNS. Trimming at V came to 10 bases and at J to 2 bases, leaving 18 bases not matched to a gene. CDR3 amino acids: CATPPGGSGQGAYEQYF. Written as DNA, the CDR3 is TGTGCCACGCCCCCGGGGGGTTCGGGACAGGGTGCCTACGAGCAGTACTTC.

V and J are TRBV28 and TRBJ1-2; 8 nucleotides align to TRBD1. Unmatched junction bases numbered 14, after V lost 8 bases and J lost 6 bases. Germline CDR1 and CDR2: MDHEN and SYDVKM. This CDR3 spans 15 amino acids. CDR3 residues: CASAVSRTGPNGYTF. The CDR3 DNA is TGTGCCAGCGCAGTTTCCCGGACAGGGCCCAATGGCTACACCTTC.

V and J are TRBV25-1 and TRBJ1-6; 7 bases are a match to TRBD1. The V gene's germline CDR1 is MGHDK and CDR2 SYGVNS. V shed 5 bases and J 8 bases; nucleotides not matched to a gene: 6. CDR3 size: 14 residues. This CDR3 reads CASSQTGNYSPLHF. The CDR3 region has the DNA TGTGCCAGCAGTCAGACAGGGAATTATTCACCCCTCCACTTT.

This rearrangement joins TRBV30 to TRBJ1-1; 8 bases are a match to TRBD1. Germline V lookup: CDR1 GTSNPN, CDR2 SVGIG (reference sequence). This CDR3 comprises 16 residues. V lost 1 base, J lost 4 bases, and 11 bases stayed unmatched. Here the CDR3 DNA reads TGTGCCTGGAGTGCTACACATAATACAGGGGGCACTGAAGCTTTCTTT. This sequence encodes CAWSATHNTGGTEAFF. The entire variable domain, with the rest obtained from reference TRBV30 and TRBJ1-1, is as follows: SQTIHQWPATLVQPVGSPLSLECTVEGTSNPNLYWYRQAAGRGLQLLFYSVGIGQISSEVPQNLSASRPQDRQFILSSKKLLLSDSGFYLCAWSATHNTGGTEAFFGQGTRLTVV.

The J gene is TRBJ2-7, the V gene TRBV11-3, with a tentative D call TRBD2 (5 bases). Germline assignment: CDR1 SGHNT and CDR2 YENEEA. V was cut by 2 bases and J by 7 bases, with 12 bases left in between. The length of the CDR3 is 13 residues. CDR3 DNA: TGTGCCAGCAGCTTAAAGGCGGGCCGGGAGCAGTACTTC. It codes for CASSLKAGREQYF.